These 13 T cell receptor beta chains originate from one sample sequenced in a study of blood T cell repertoires in COVID-19 (dated by TCRdb to between 2020 and 2021). The method behind the library was the immunoSEQ multiplex PCR assay. The clones in this table, taken by TCRdb from immuneACCESS, are in-frame only. Not every clone is retained; where verified, under half of the shortfall comes from an unresolved V gene, and the cause of the rest is unknown. The sample table contains under 95,000 clones; only one count was recorded for approximately 80% of them. The ten largest clones take up 31% of the sample. The sequencing sample was made of peripheral blood. These receptor sequences come from an elderly woman with active or convalescent COVID-19.

This chain joins TRBV2 and TRBJ1-2, with D unclear. Per the germline V gene, CDR1 is SNHLY and CDR2 is FYNNEI. CDR3 length equals 12 residues. Trimming pared 4 bases from V and 2 bases from J, leaving 5 bases between. The CDR3 nucleotides read TGTGCCAGCAGTGTCGAGAACTATGGCTACACCTTC. Its translation: CASSVENYGYTF.

The chain couples TRBV10-1 to TRBJ2-7, with 11 bases fitting TRBD2. The CDR3 sequence is 13 residues long. CDR1 and CDR2 (germline): WNHNN, SYGVQD (reference sequence). Unmatched junction bases numbered 3, after V lost 5 bases and J lost 6 bases. The CDR3 protein is CASSTSGSGEQYF. The CDR3 coding sequence is TGCGCCAGCAGTACTAGCGGGAGTGGCGAGCAGTACTTC.

The chain uses TRBV29-1 and TRBJ2-7; no clear D. The CDR3 contains 11 residues. Germline V gene lookup returns CDR1 SQVTM and CDR2 ANQGSEA. V gave up 0 bases and J gave up 12 bases, with 12 bases separating them. This CDR3 reads CSVEDIGSAYF. As DNA, the CDR3 is TGCAGCGTTGAAGATATCGGGTCGGCGTACTTC.

The gene calls are TRBV24-1 and TRBJ1-2, with D tentatively TRBD1 (6 bases). The CDR3 runs 14 residues. Germline V gives CDR1 KGHDR, CDR2 SFDVKD. Trimming stripped 4 bases from V and 0 bases from J, with 8 bases between. This CDR3 reads CATSERTANYGYTF. DNA of the CDR3: TGTGCCACCAGTGAGAGGACAGCTAACTATGGCTACACCTTC.

The CDR3 nucleotides read TGTGCCAGCAGTGGAGGCGGGGGGGCCGTCGGTGAGCAGTTCTTC. Residues: CASSGGGGAVGEQFF. The chain has TRBV6-2 or TRBV6-3 and TRBJ2-1, with 9 bases that match TRBD2. Germline V gene lookup returns CDR1 MNHEY and CDR2 SVGEGT. V shed 5 bases, J shed 9 bases, and the junction held 11 bases outside the gene matches. The CDR3 extends over 15 amino acids.

This chain uses TRBV7-2 with TRBJ1-3, with D tentatively TRBD1 (6 bases). Germline CDR1 reads SGHTA; CDR2 reads FQGNSA. The V end lost 1 base, the J end lost 0 bases, and 7 bases lay between the germline ends. This CDR3 has 15 amino acids. This CDR3 is CASSLDRASGNTIYF. In DNA, the CDR3 is TGTGCCAGCAGCTTAGACAGGGCCTCTGGAAACACCATATATTTT.

CDR3 DNA sequence: TGTGCCAGTAGCCGGACAGGACAAAACAATCAGCCCCAGCATTTT. The encoded protein is CASSRTGQNNQPQHF. The rearrangement uses TRBV19 and TRBJ1-5, with TRBD1 matching over 7 bases. Germline V lookup: CDR1 LNHDA, CDR2 SQIVND (reference sequence). CDR3 size: 15 residues. The ends lost 6 bases at V and 3 bases at J; junction bases unmatched: 8.

This clone was recorded a few times. The chain has TRBV2 and TRBJ2-5; TRBD1 might be the D (5 bases). The CDR3 is made up of 15 amino acids. Germline assignment: CDR1 SNHLY and CDR2 FYNNEI. V lost 6 bases, J lost 1 base, and 15 bases lay in between. Here the CDR3 DNA reads TGTGCCAGCAGCGCACTACGAACAGGCCAAGAGACCCAGTACTTC. This sequence encodes CASSALRTGQETQYF.

With regard to this clone: It is unclear where the CDR3 begins or ends on the DNA, so no DNA is shown, and the CDR3 is as TCRdb lists it. The chain recombines TRBV30 with TRBJ2-7; the table's D call, TRBD2, was not checked against the DNA. CDR1 GTSNPN and CDR2 SVGIG come from the germline V gene (reference sequence). The CDR3 spans 11 residues, counting both ends. CDR3 amino acids: CAWSVGGGAGF.

V is TRBV29-1 and J is TRBJ2-2, with a possible D match to TRBD1 (6 bases). This CDR3 region has 14 residues. V was cut by 5 bases and J by 4 bases, with 14 bases left in between. The V gene's germline CDR1 is SQVTM and CDR2 ANQGSEA. CDR3 bases: TGCAGCGTTAGGGTCCAGGGGATCACCGGGGAGCTGTTTTTT. As protein: CSVRVQGITGELFF.

The chain carries TRBV6-6 and TRBJ2-7; no reliable D call. CDR1 MNHNY and CDR2 SVGAGI come from the germline V gene (reference sequence). Trimming shortened V by 5 bases and J by 2 bases, and 16 bases separated the two germline ends. The CDR3 extends over 15 amino acids. The CDR3 region has the DNA TGTGCCAGCAGTCGCCCTGTTACAGACCCCTACGAGCAGTACTTC. This codes for CASSRPVTDPYEQYF.

The V and J genes are TRBV5-1 and TRBJ1-1; weak D call: TRBD1 (6 bases). V lost 5 bases to trimming and J lost 0 bases, with 11 bases between them. CDR3 length: 14 amino acids. Germline V gene data show CDR1 as SGHRS and CDR2 as YFSETQ. The CDR3, as DNA: TGCGCCAGCAGAAATGGACAGATGAACACTGAAGCTTTCTTT. It translates to CASRNGQMNTEAFF.

This clone has a single count. The V gene is TRBV5-8, the J gene TRBJ1-5, with D uncertain. Trimming removed 5 bases at V and 7 bases at J, with 19 bases between. The CDR3 consists of 15 residues. Looked up from germline, CDR1 is SGHTS and CDR2 is YDEGEE. CDR3 sequence: CASRPRGRPRQPQHF. CDR3 sequence (DNA): TGTGCCAGCAGACCTCGAGGGAGACCCAGGCAGCCCCAGCATTTT.